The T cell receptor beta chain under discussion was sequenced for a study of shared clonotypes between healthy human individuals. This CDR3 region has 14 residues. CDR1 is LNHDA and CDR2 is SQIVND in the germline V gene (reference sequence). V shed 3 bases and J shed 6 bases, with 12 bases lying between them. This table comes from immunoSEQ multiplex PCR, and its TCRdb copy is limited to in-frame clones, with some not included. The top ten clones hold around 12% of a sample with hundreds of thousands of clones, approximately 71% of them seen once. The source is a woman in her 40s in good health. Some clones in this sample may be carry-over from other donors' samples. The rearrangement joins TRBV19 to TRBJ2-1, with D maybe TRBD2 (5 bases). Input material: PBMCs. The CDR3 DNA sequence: TGTGCCAGTAGTATCCGGGGTGGGTTCAATGAGCAGTTCTTC. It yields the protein CASSIRGGFNEQFF.